The rows below give T cell receptor beta chains drawn from one sample of a study of T-cell memory formation after mild COVID-19. TCRdb recomputed calls from the 5' RACE reads with MiXCR, one row per CDR3 protein. The table has 40,000 or so distinct CDR3 sequences, 6% to 7% seen once. Sequences were obtained from PBMCs or a T cell subset sorted from them (not recorded which). The receptors were sampled from an adult who had mild COVID-19 (a few samples of this study predate the infection). Cell type and time point are not known. CDR3s include the opening cysteine and the closing phenylalanine or tryptophan. D genes are given only for firm matches. Clone sizes are given selectively: once, few, many, or a class where the clone is expanded.

>many|TRBV12-3/TRBV12-4|TRBJ2-3|-
TGTGCCAGCAGTTTGGGGCGGGGGCCCGGTGGGACGCAGTATTTT
CASSLGRGPGGTQYF
>-|TRBV5-1|TRBJ1-1|-
TGCGCCAGCAGCTTGGCTACGCAACAGGTATCCACTGAAGCTTTCTTT
CASSLATQQVSTEAFF
>-|TRBV4-3|TRBJ2-1|-
TGCGCCAGCAGCCGCGAAGCTAGGAATGAGCAGTTCTTC
CASSREARNEQFF
>many|TRBV6-6|TRBJ2-1|TRBD2
TGTGCCAGCAGTTACCTAGCGGAGCTTTACAATGAGCAGTTCTTC
CASSYLAELYNEQFF
>few|TRBV3-1|TRBJ2-7|TRBD2
TGTGCCAGCAGCCGAGGACTAGCGGGAGGACGCTCCTACGAGCAGTACTTC
CASSRGLAGGRSYEQYF
>many|TRBV5-4|TRBJ2-3|TRBD1
TGTGCCAGCAGCTTGGAAGCACCCCAGCAGGGGGTAACAGATACGCAGTATTTT
CASSLEAPQQGVTDTQYF
>many|TRBV7-2|TRBJ2-3|-
TGTGCCAGCAGCGGGGACTTCTACACAGATACGCAGTATTTT
CASSGDFYTDTQYF
>few|TRBV2|TRBJ1-2|TRBD1
TGTGCCAGCTTTCGGGACAGGGCTAACTATGGCTACACCTTC
CASFRDRANYGYTF
>many|TRBV10-3|TRBJ1-4|-
TGTGCCATCAGTGAATTGGGGGGTAATGAAAAACTGTTTTTT
CAISELGGNEKLFF
>-|TRBV30|TRBJ1-6|TRBD1
TGTGCCCATACAGGGGGCTCCTATAATTCACCCCTCCACTTT
CAHTGGSYNSPLHF
>many|TRBV9|TRBJ2-1|-
TGTGCCAGCAGCCATTCCAGGGGGGTTGGGCCCAACAATGAGCAGTTCTTC
CASSHSRGVGPNNEQFF
>-|TRBV2|TRBJ1-2|-
TGTGCCAGCAGTGAAGTTCAGGGAATAGGAGGCTACACCTTC
CASSEVQGIGGYTF
>-|TRBV15|TRBJ2-3|-
TGTGCCACCAGCAGGGATTACACAGATACGCAGTATTTT
CATSRDYTDTQYF
>many|TRBV6-4|TRBJ2-7|TRBD2
TGTGCCAGCAGCCCTCGACTAGCGGGAGGGAAATTACGCTACGAGCAGTACTTC
CASSPRLAGGKLRYEQYF
>few|TRBV6-2/TRBV6-3|TRBJ2-3|TRBD2
TGTGCCAGCAGTTACCAGGTGGTAGCGGGGGCAGATACGCAGTATTTT
CASSYQVVAGADTQYF
>few|TRBV5-1|TRBJ1-1|TRBD1
TGCGCCAGCAGCCGGGACAGGGAGAAAGCTTTCTTT
CASSRDREKAFF
>many|TRBV2|TRBJ2-1|-
TGTGCCAGCAGTGTATGGCTCTACAATGAGCAGTTCTTC
CASSVWLYNEQFF
>-|TRBV7-2|TRBJ2-7|-
TGTGCCAGCAGCCCCGGGGTCGGCTACGAGCAGTACTTC
CASSPGVGYEQYF
>many|TRBV7-3|TRBJ2-3|TRBD2
TGTGCCAGCAGCTTAACAGCGGGAGGTCTTGCAGATACGCAGTATTTT
CASSLTAGGLADTQYF
>-|TRBV11-2|TRBJ2-3|-
TGTGCCAGCAGCTTTGCTAGCACAGATACGCAGTATTTT
CASSFASTDTQYF
>few|TRBV6-5|TRBJ1-1|-
TGTGCCAGCAGTTACTCTGGCAGGGGAACGAACACTGAAGCTTTCTTT
CASSYSGRGTNTEAFF
>many|TRBV12-3/TRBV12-4|TRBJ2-6|-
TGTGCCAGCAGTTCTCAGACCTACTTCTCTGGGGCCAACGTCCTGACTTTC
CASSSQTYFSGANVLTF
>few|TRBV7-3|TRBJ2-1|-
TGTGCCAGCACCTTACGGCCGGGAGCTGAGAATGAGCAGTTCTTC
CASTLRPGAENEQFF
>-|TRBV11-1|TRBJ1-6|TRBD1
TGTGCCAGCAGCGAAGGACAGGGGGCGCGTTCACCCCTCCACTTT
CASSEGQGARSPLHF
>many|TRBV5-5|TRBJ2-5|TRBD1
TGTGCCAGCAGCTTATCGACAGGGACCCAAGAGACCCAGTACTTC
CASSLSTGTQETQYF